This T cell receptor (beta chain) appears in the sequencing data of a study of T cells after yellow fever vaccination. CDR1 SQVTM and CDR2 ANQGSEA come from the germline V gene. V lost 4 bases and J 2 bases, leaving 12 bases between the germline ends. There are 13 residues in the CDR3. General study points: A large majority of primary-vaccination clones showed up again after the booster (96% CD4, 88% CD8).

One entry per CDR3 protein results from TCRdb running MiXCR on the 5' RACE reads. The table records some 350,000 distinct CDR3 sequences, about 4% of them present only once. This clonotype was seen repeatedly, ten times or more. Its antigen is not known. The TCR was taken from a man in his late teens or twenties who received the YFV17D yellow fever vaccine. Sequences were derived from PBMCs, sampled 5 days after the yellow fever booster vaccination. The chain employs TRBV29-1 and TRBJ2-7, with D possibly matching TRBD2 (7 bases). CDR3 nucleotides: TGCAGCGTTGTGGGGGGGCATACCTACGAGCAGTACTTC. It yields the protein CSVVGGHTYEQYF.